These T cell receptor beta chains were read from a single sample in a study of tumor and adjacent non-tumor tissue in lung cancer. TCRdb analysed the multiplex PCR reads with MiXCR anew, one entry per CDR3 protein. The sample has more than 55,000 distinct CDR3 sequences; more than 55% are singletons. Sequencing was done on a sample of distant non-tumor lung tissue. The receptors stem from a man aged 65-85 years with non-small cell lung cancer. The CDR3 runs from the conserved cysteine through the conserved F or W. D genes are given only for firm matches. For some rows the clone size is stated as once, few or many, or as a class when expanded; others skip it.

j_call | clone_size | v_call | d_call | cdr3_nt | cdr3_aa
TRBJ2-1 | many | TRBV30 | TRBD1 | TGTGCCAGGGACAGGGGCAATGAGCAGTTCTTC | CARDRGNEQFF
TRBJ1-1 | . | TRBV5-6 | . | TGTGCCAGCAGCTTGGTGATTCAGGGATATAACGCTGAAGCTTTCTTT | CASSLVIQGYNAEAFF
TRBJ2-2 | . | TRBV11-2 | . | TGTGCCAGCGGTCCACAGGAGACCGGGGAGTTGTTTTTT | CASGPQETGELFF
TRBJ2-3 | many | TRBV4-2 | TRBD2 | TGTGCCAGCACCTACTCCCTTGGCGGGAGAAGAGATACGCAGTATTTT | CASTYSLGGRRDTQYF
TRBJ2-6 | . | TRBV12-1 | . | TGTGCCAGCTGCTTTGGGAACAGGGCTGGGGCCAACGTCCTGACTTTC | CASCFGNRAGANVLTF
TRBJ2-1 | . | TRBV11-2 | . | TGTGCTAGCAACTTAGTTGGCGGTGGGTATGAGCAGTTCTTC | CASNLVGGGYEQFF
TRBJ2-1 | few | TRBV20-1 | TRBD2 | TGCAGTGCTAGATGGTCACTAGCGGGGGGCAATGAGCAGTTCTTC | CSARWSLAGGNEQFF
TRBJ2-7 | . | TRBV11-2 | . | TGTGCCGGCAGCTTAGAAACAGGGAACGAGCAGTACTTC | CAGSLETGNEQYF
TRBJ1-5 | many | TRBV20-1 | . | TGCAGTGCTGAAAGGGGAGTACCGGGACAGCCCCAGCATTTT | CSAERGVPGQPQHF
TRBJ2-2 | . | TRBV7-9 | TRBD1 | TGCGCCAGCGGCCCTACGACAGGGTTTGACGGGGAGCTGTTTTTT | CASGPTTGFDGELFF
TRBJ1-3 | many | TRBV14 | . | TGTGCCAGCAGTTCCGGTATCTCTGGAAACACCATATATTTT | CASSSGISGNTIYF
TRBJ2-4 | . | TRBV11-3 | . | TGTGCCGGCAGCTTGAGCAGGGGTAATTCCAAAGACATTCAGTACTTC | CAGSLSRGNSKDIQYF
TRBJ2-2 | . | TRBV20-1 | TRBD2 | TGCGGTGCTAGAGCGAGCGCGGGGGGTACCGGGGAGCTGTTTTTT | CGARASAGGTGELFF
TRBJ2-5 | . | TRBV11-2 | . | TGTGCCAACAGCTCCTGGGCGGGCCAAGAGACCCAGTATTTC | CANSSWAGQETQYF
TRBJ2-2 | . | TRBV6-2/TRBV6-3 | . | TGTGCCAGCTGTTTTGGCGATACGGACACCGGGGAGCTGTTTTTT | CASCFGDTDTGELFF
TRBJ2-1 | . | TRBV20-1 | . | TGCAGTGCTAGAGAAGGCCCGCCGTACAATGAGCACTTCTTC | CSAREGPPYNEHFF
TRBJ2-3 | few | TRBV20-1 | . | TGCAGTGCTAGACTCGGGGGGCGGGTTCTCACAGATACGCAGTATTTT | CSARLGGRVLTDTQYF
TRBJ1-2 | . | TRBV6-5 | . | TGTGCGAGCAGTTACTCGTGGACAGACTACTATGGCTACACCTTC | CASSYSWTDYYGYTF
TRBJ2-3 | . | TRBV20-1 | . | TGCAGTGCTATCGTCGGGGCAGGTGATACAGATGCGCAGTATTTT | CSAIVGAGDTDAQYF
TRBJ2-3 | . | TRBV28 | . | TGTGCCAGCAGTTCGCGCGTGTGGGGGGATACGCAGTATTTT | CASSSRVWGDTQYF
TRBJ2-7 | once | TRBV7-2 | TRBD1 | TGTGCCAGCAGCCCGGACAGGTCCCGGGAGCAGTACTTC | CASSPDRSREQYF
TRBJ1-5 | . | TRBV6-5 | TRBD1 | TGTGCCACCAACCGAATACAGGGGAATCAGCCCCAACATTTT | CATNRIQGNQPQHF
TRBJ2-7 | . | TRBV20-1 | . | TGCAGTGCTTCCTCTCCGAGGGGACGGATCTACGAGCAGTACTTC | CSASSPRGRIYEQYF
TRBJ2-5 | . | TRBV11-2 | TRBD2 | TGTGCCAACAGCTCATGGGAGGGCCAAGAGACACAGTACTTC | CANSSWEGQETQYF
TRBJ2-7 | . | TRBV20-1 | . | TGCAGCTCGACAGGAGGGAACTCCTACAAGCAGTACTTC | CSSTGGNSYKQYF
TRBJ2-1 | . | TRBV11-2 | . | TGTGCCAGCAACTTAGGGATTGCCAATGAGCAGCTCTTC | CASNLGIANEQLF
TRBJ2-5 | many | TRBV6-6 | . | TGTGCCAGCGTCCCACAGGGACCTCAAGAGACCCAGTACTTC | CASVPQGPQETQYF
TRBJ1-1 | . | TRBV12-3/TRBV12-4 | . | TGTGCCAGCACTGTAGGGGTGGTGAACACTGAAGCTTTCTTT | CASTVGVVNTEAFF
TRBJ2-1 | . | TRBV25-1 | TRBD2 | TGTGCCAACAGTCCCCGGACTAGCGGGAGGCTCGCGAACTCCTACAATGAGCAGTTCTTC | CANSPRTSGRLANSYNEQFF
TRBJ2-3 | few | TRBV7-9 | TRBD1 | TGTGCCAGCAGCCCGGACAGGGATGGGTTCACAGGTACGCAGTATTTT | CASSPDRDGFTGTQYF
TRBJ2-7 | . | TRBV7-9 | TRBD1 | TGTGCCAGCAGCCCTCAGCAGGGACAGGGAATCTACGAGCAGTACTTC | CASSPQQGQGIYEQYF
TRBJ1-4 | . | TRBV5-1 | TRBD1 | TGCGCCAGCAGCTCGGGACAGGGAGGGGAAAAACTGTTTTTT | CASSSGQGGEKLFF
TRBJ2-1 | . | TRBV5-4 | . | TGTGCCAGCAGCTTGCTTCTCGCGTACGAGCAGTCCTTC | CASSLLLAYEQSF
TRBJ2-3 | . | TRBV11-2 | . | TGTGCCAGCTGCGCAACCGTTTATCCCACAGATATGCAGTATTTT | CASCATVYPTDMQYF
TRBJ2-2 | . | TRBV11-2 | . | TGTGCCAGCAGCTTAGATCAACTAGCCTCGACCAGGGAGCTGTTTTTT | CASSLDQLASTRELFF
TRBJ2-6 | once | TRBV7-3 | . | TGTGCCGGCAGCTTATCCCGTTTAGCCGGGGCCAACGTCCTGACTTTC | CAGSLSRLAGANVLTF
TRBJ2-7 | . | TRBV28 | TRBD1 | TGTGCCAACATCGTGACAGGGGGTAGCTACGAGCAGTACTTC | CANIVTGGSYEQYF
TRBJ2-2 | . | TRBV20-1 | . | TGCAGTGCTCCGACTGAGTCGCGGCTGTTTTTT | CSAPTESRLFF
TRBJ2-7 | . | TRBV28 | . | TGTGCCACCAGCACGGGGCAGATTAACTACGAACAGTACTTC | CATSTGQINYEQYF
TRBJ2-2 | . | TRBV6-1 | . | TGTGCCAGTGATTCACAGGGTTCGGACACCGGGGAGCTGTTTTTT | CASDSQGSDTGELFF
TRBJ2-6 | . | TRBV29-1 | . | TGCAACGCTGAACTAGGGGTATCTGGGGCCAACGTCCTGACTTTC | CNAELGVSGANVLTF
TRBJ1-2 | . | TRBV7-2 | TRBD1 | TGTGCCAGCAGCGCCCGACAGGGGCCTAACACCTTC | CASSARQGPNTF
TRBJ2-1 | . | TRBV20-1 | . | TGCAGTGCTAGTGCTCTGATCGGGACCCCCGGGGACAATGAGCAGTTCTTC | CSASALIGTPGDNEQFF
TRBJ1-4 | . | TRBV24-1 | . | TGTACCACCAGTGGTTCCGGGACAATTGAAAAACTGTTTTTT | CTTSGSGTIEKLFF
TRBJ2-2 | few | TRBV7-2 | TRBD2 | TGTGCCAGCAGCTCCGGGAGGGGCGCGGACACCGGGGAGCTGTTTTTT | CASSSGRGADTGELFF
TRBJ1-2 | few | TRBV30 | TRBD1 | TGTACCTGGAGGAAGGCCACCTCCTCAGGGGGGATTAACTATGGCTACACCTTC | CTWRKATSSGGINYGYTF
TRBJ2-3 | few | TRBV20-1 | . | TGCAGTGCTAGAGATCCCGGAGTCACAGATACGCAGTATTTT | CSARDPGVTDTQYF
TRBJ2-1 | . | TRBV4-1 | . | TGCACCAGCTCCTATACTGGACGGAGCGCCTACAATGAGCAGTTCTTC | CTSSYTGRSAYNEQFF
TRBJ1-2 | many | TRBV20-1 | TRBD1 | TGCAGTGCTAGAGACACTTCCAGGGGGCGCGACTATGGCTACACCTTC | CSARDTSRGRDYGYTF
TRBJ2-3 | . | TRBV30 | TRBD2 | TGTGCCTGGAGGGGCGCATTCGGGACTAGCGGGGAAGATACGCAGTATTTT | CAWRGAFGTSGEDTQYF
TRBJ1-1 | few | TRBV4-1 | . | TGCGCCAGCAGCCAAGCCCCGTCGTCGGGCACTGAAGCTTTCTTT | CASSQAPSSGTEAFF
TRBJ2-7 | . | TRBV5-1 | . | TGCACCAGCAGCAATGGAATGGATTACGAGCAGCACTTC | CTSSNGMDYEQHF
TRBJ2-1 | many | TRBV11-2 | . | TGTGCCAGCAGTTCCCGTCCGGGCCAGCCGATTTGGGATGAGCAGTTCTTC | CASSSRPGQPIWDEQFF
TRBJ2-3 | . | TRBV20-1 | TRBD2 | TGCAGTGCTAGAACTAGCGGGTGGCCAGCAGATACGCAGTATTTT | CSARTSGWPADTQYF
TRBJ1-2 | once | TRBV11-2 | TRBD1 | TGTGCCAGCAGCACCGGACAGGGGACGTGTGGCTACACCTTC | CASSTGQGTCGYTF
TRBJ1-1 | . | TRBV29-1 | TRBD1 | TGCAGCGTTAATGGACAGGCAGGGAAGAGGGTATCTGAAGCTTTCTTT | CSVNGQAGKRVSEAFF
TRBJ2-2 | once | TRBV29-1 | . | . | CSVGQTSGSCFF
TRBJ2-7 | . | TRBV4-2 | . | TGTGCCAGTAGGCCCCCGAAAGGCAGCGAGCAGTACTTC | CASRPPKGSEQYF
TRBJ2-1 | . | TRBV7-9 | TRBD1 | TGTACCAACAGCTTGACAGGGGGCTCCTACAATGAGCAGTTCTTC | CTNSLTGGSYNEQFF
TRBJ2-5 | . | TRBV5-1 | TRBD1 | TGCGCCAGCAGCGCGACAGGGCCCCAAGAGACCCAGTACTTC | CASSATGPQETQYF